This TCR beta chain was retrieved from a study of spatial heterogeneity in lung cancer. Time point given: sample taken at primary tumor resection. Points from the study as a whole: It was found that expanded intratumoral alpha and beta TCR counts tracked tumor mutation counts.

TCRdb analysed the 5' RACE reads with MiXCR anew, one entry per CDR3 protein. The data contain thousands of distinct CDR3 sequences, roughly an eighth of them seen just once; the ten biggest clones take up around 15%. Trimming shortened V by 2 bases and J by 9 bases, and 14 bases separated the two germline ends. This CDR3 is 14 amino acids long. The germline V gene has CDR1 SGHAT and CDR2 FQNNGV. Ten or more counts support this clonotype. The antigen remains unidentified. The clonotype was recovered from a male donor with early-stage non-small cell lung cancer. This chain connects TRBV11-2 to TRBJ2-1; weak D call: TRBD2 (5 bases). The specimen was lung tumor tissue, collected at surgery. This CDR3 is CASSLLGSASEQFF. The CDR3 DNA follows: TGTGCCAGCAGCTTACTGGGTAGCGCAAGTGAGCAGTTCTTC.